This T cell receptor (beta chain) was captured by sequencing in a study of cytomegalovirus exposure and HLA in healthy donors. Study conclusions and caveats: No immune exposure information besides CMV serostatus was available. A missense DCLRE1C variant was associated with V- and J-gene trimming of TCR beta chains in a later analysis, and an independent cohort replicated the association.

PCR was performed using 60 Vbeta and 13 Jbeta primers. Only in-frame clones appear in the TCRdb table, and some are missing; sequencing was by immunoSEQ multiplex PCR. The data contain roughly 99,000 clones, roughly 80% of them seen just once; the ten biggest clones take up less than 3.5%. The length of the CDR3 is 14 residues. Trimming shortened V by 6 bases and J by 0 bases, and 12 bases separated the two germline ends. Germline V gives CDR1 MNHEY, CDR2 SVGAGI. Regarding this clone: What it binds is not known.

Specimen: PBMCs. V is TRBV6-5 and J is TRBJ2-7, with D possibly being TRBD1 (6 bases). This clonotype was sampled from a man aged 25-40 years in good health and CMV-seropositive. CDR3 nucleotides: TGTGCCAGCAGGGGGACAAATACCTCCTACGAGCAGTACTTC. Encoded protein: CASRGTNTSYEQYF.